This is a list of T cell receptor beta chains from one sample in a study of T cells in Graves' hyperthyroidism and ophthalmopathy. TCRdb re-called the multiplex PCR reads with MiXCR, one entry per CDR3 protein. Found here are hundreds of thousands of distinct CDR3 sequences, less than 15% of them singletons; the top ten hold 10%. Material: blood. The receptors derive from a woman under 30 with Graves' hyperthyroidism. The CDR3 runs from the conserved cysteine through the conserved F or W. A D gene is named only where the DNA matches it firmly. Size is stated for part of the rows, as once, few or many counts, or as a class when the clone is expanded.

j_gene	abundance	v_gene	d_gene	CDR3nt	CDR3aa
TRBJ2-4	-	TRBV11-1	TRBD1	TGTGCCAGCTCAACGGGGACAGAAAAAAACATTCAGTACTTC	CASSTGTEKNIQYF
TRBJ1-6	many	TRBV11-2	-	TGTGCCAGCAACTATGGAAGGATAAGCGCCTATAATTCACCCCTCCACTTT	CASNYGRISAYNSPLHF
TRBJ1-1	-	TRBV7-9	-	TGTGCCAGCAGCGGTCAGGGGATCATGAACACTGAAGCTTTCTTT	CASSGQGIMNTEAFF
TRBJ1-2	-	TRBV20-1	TRBD1	TGCAGTGTTAGGGGCGCCGGACAGGGGACCTTCTATGGCTACACCTTC	CSVRGAGQGTFYGYTF
TRBJ1-2	-	TRBV2	-	TGTGCCAGCAGCTACCCCAGCCTCGGGCCCGACTATGGCTACACCTTC	CASSYPSLGPDYGYTF
TRBJ1-2	many	TRBV30	-	TGTGCCTGGTACTTGGGGGTTGGTGGCTACACCTTC	CAWYLGVGGYTF
TRBJ2-7	few	TRBV28	-	TGTGCCATTGAGCCGGACAGCTCCTACGAGCAGTACTTC	CAIEPDSSYEQYF
TRBJ2-1	few	TRBV4-2	-	TGTGCCAGCAGCCAAGATTTCGGGAACTCCTACAATGAGCAGTTCTTC	CASSQDFGNSYNEQFF
TRBJ2-1	many	TRBV7-8	-	TGTGCCAGCAGCTTTCCAGGGGACAATGAGCAGTTCTTC	CASSFPGDNEQFF
TRBJ2-7	many	TRBV5-1	TRBD1	TGCGCCAGCAGCTTGACAGGGGGCGTCGAGCAGTACTTC	CASSLTGGVEQYF
TRBJ2-1	-	TRBV13	-	TGTGCCAGCAGCTTGATGGGGCAGGGCAGGGAGCAGTTCTTC	CASSLMGQGREQFF
TRBJ2-3	many	TRBV18	-	TGTGCCAGCTCACCAGCGAGCACAGATACGCAGTATTTT	CASSPASTDTQYF
TRBJ1-4	-	TRBV20-1	-	TGCAGTGCTAGAGATCTGTCCAGGTTGGAAAAACTGTTTTTT	CSARDLSRLEKLFF
TRBJ2-1	few	TRBV20-1	-	TGCAGTGCTAGCGTCAGGGAGTTGAGTGAGCAGTTCTTC	CSASVRELSEQFF
TRBJ1-1	-	TRBV20-1	TRBD1	TGCAGTGCTATGGGGGGGACAGGGGTCGGTGAAGCTTTCTTT	CSAMGGTGVGEAFF
TRBJ2-1	-	TRBV7-2	-	TGTGCCAGCAGCTTAGGGTTAGCGATCTCCTACAATGAGCAGTTCTTC	CASSLGLAISYNEQFF
TRBJ1-1	many	TRBV28	-	TGTGCCAGCAGTTTTGACGCCGGGACAGCTTTCTTT	CASSFDAGTAFF
TRBJ2-7	many	TRBV28	-	TGTGCCAGCAGTTTTAGATCGGGAGTCAACGAGCAGTACTTC	CASSFRSGVNEQYF
TRBJ1-1	many	TRBV6-1	-	TGTGCCAGCAGTAGACTCTCGAACACTGAAGCTTTCTTT	CASSRLSNTEAFF
TRBJ2-7	-	TRBV11-1	TRBD1	TGTGCCAGCAGCCCCGGACAGGATTCGGGCTACGAGCAGTACTTC	CASSPGQDSGYEQYF
TRBJ2-3	many	TRBV7-2	TRBD1	TGTGCCAGCAGCTTCGCGGACAGGAGCACAGATACGCAGTATTTT	CASSFADRSTDTQYF
TRBJ2-1	many	TRBV7-3	-	TGTGCCAGCAGCCATTCGCCCGGCGATGAGCAGTTCTTC	CASSHSPGDEQFF
TRBJ2-7	many	TRBV2	-	TGTGCCAGCAGTGAAGCCCCTCTACTACTCAGGAGTCTCGGCCACGAGCAGTACTTC	CASSEAPLLLRSLGHEQYF
TRBJ2-3	-	TRBV24-1	TRBD1	TGTGCCACCAGTGATCTAGGACAGGGCACAGATACGCAGTATTTT	CATSDLGQGTDTQYF
TRBJ2-2	-	TRBV7-2	TRBD2	TGTGCCAGCAGCTTAGTTTTCGGGACTAGCGGGCCCACCGGGGAGCTGTTTTTT	CASSLVFGTSGPTGELFF